The 22 T cell receptor beta chains reported below all come from one sample, sequenced in a study of beta chain features in type 1 diabetes. TCRB transcripts that were expressed got sequenced, as all of the isolated RNA had been reverse transcribed. Assay: immunoSEQ multiplex PCR; the TCRdb copy retains only in-frame clones and omits some. The data show 130,000 or so clones, about a tenth seen once. The sample was central memory CD4+ T cells from blood. The receptors here all came from a man aged 18 to 29 in good health.

This clone was detected only a few times. CDR3 sequence (DNA): TGTGCCAGCAGTCCCCGCGGGCAAACCTACAATGAGCAGTTCTTC. This gives the protein CASSPRGQTYNEQFF. The chain has TRBV9 and TRBJ2-1; weak D call: TRBD2 (5 bases). The ends were cut back, 5 bases at V and 2 bases at J, with 14 bases in the middle. The CDR3 totals 15 residues. CDR1 is SGDLS, CDR2 YYNGEE, per germline.

The chain has TRBV7-9 and TRBJ1-1, with 8 bases fitting TRBD1. Germline V gene sequence: CDR1 SEHNR, CDR2 FQNEAQ (reference sequence). This CDR3 is 14 amino acids long. The V segment lost 6 bases and the J segment 4 bases; nucleotides outside the gene matches: 7. CDR3 region: CASRLRGTGTEAFF. The CDR3 DNA follows: TGTGCCAGCAGATTGAGGGGGACAGGCACTGAAGCTTTCTTT.

The V call is TRBV4-3, the J call TRBJ1-6; tentative D call: TRBD1 (6 bases). Germline CDR1 is LGHNA and CDR2 is YSLEER. The CDR3 consists of 15 residues. V shed 0 bases and J shed 4 bases, with 7 bases lying between them. The CDR3 DNA reads as TGCGCCAGCAGCCAAGAAGGACAGTATAATTCACCCCTCCACTTT. Its translation: CASSQEGQYNSPLHF.

This clone was counted a few times. This chain links TRBV27 with TRBJ2-5, with 7 bases that match TRBD1. The CDR3 loop spans 15 amino acids. J was trimmed by 2 bases and V by 1 base; bases with no gene match: 4. Per the germline V gene, CDR1 is MNHEY and CDR2 is SMNVEV (reference sequence). The CDR3 protein is CASSLLGQRQETQYF. The DNA for the CDR3 is TGTGCCAGCAGTTTATTGGGACAGAGGCAAGAGACCCAGTACTTC.

The chain links TRBV7-8 to TRBJ1-2; no reliable D call. Germline-derived CDR1 and CDR2 are SGHVS and FQNEAQ. This CDR3 comprises 13 residues. Trimming shortened V by 5 bases and J by 4 bases, and 11 bases separated the two germline ends. This CDR3 reads CASSPMRSYGYTF. CDR3 nucleotides: TGTGCCAGCAGCCCTATGCGAAGCTATGGCTACACCTTC.

The sample holds a few counts of this clone. The V call is TRBV29-1, the J call TRBJ1-2; D unclear. The V gene lost 2 bases and the J gene lost 0 bases, with 7 bases spanning the gap. The CDR3 runs 13 residues. CDR1 is SQVTM and CDR2 is ANQGSEA in the germline V gene. The CDR3 bases are TGCAGCGTTGAACCCGCGCCTAACTATGGCTACACCTTC. It specifies CSVEPAPNYGYTF.

The J gene is TRBJ1-1, the V gene TRBV20-1; D is perhaps TRBD1 (5 bases). The CDR3 spans 11 residues. Looked up from germline, CDR1 is DFQATT and CDR2 is SNEGSKA (reference sequence). Trimming left V 7 bases short and J 3 bases short, with 9 bases between. DNA for the CDR3: TGCAGTGGTGCACAGGACACTGAAGCTTTCTTT. Translating it yields CSGAQDTEAFF.

The gene calls are TRBV7-2 and TRBJ2-5, with TRBD2 identical over 12 bases. This CDR3 region has 15 residues. The junction had 5 bases not matched to a gene; V was cut back by 4 bases and J by 5 bases. Germline CDR1 is SGHTA and CDR2 is FQGNSA. The CDR3 DNA reads as TGTGCCAGCAGCTCCACCGGGACTAGCGGGGAGACCCAGTACTTC. Encoded protein: CASSSTGTSGETQYF.

There are a few counts of this clone. V and J are TRBV7-8 and TRBJ2-7, with 10 bases lining up with TRBD2. CDR3 length equals 14 residues. The ends lost 5 bases at V and 2 bases at J; junction bases unmatched: 3. Germline CDR1 is SGHVS and CDR2 is FQNEAQ. The CDR3 region has the DNA TGTGCCAGCAGCAGACTAGCGGGTCCCTACGAGCAGTACTTC. Protein sequence: CASSRLAGPYEQYF.

This clone has just a few counts. This sequence joins TRBV5-1 and TRBJ2-7; perhaps TRBD2 as D (7 bases). This CDR3 is built from 16 residues. With 3 bases removed from V and 4 bases from J, the gap between germline ends came to 20 bases. Germline V gene sequence: CDR1 SGHRS, CDR2 YFSETQ. In DNA, the CDR3 is TGCGCCAGCAGCTCTAACCATGGGGGGGCCGTATACGAGCAGTACTTC. Translated, it gives CASSSNHGGAVYEQYF.

This clone was detected a few times. V is TRBV7-9 and J is TRBJ2-1; 10 bases agree with TRBD2. Per the germline V gene, CDR1 is SEHNR and CDR2 is FQNEAQ (reference sequence). Trimming cost V 5 bases and J 4 bases; bases outside gene matches: 5. CDR3 length: 15 amino acids. The CDR3 DNA is TGTGCCAGCAGCCCCAGCGGGGGGGCGTACAATGAGCAGTTCTTC. Encoded protein: CASSPSGGAYNEQFF.

The chain recombines TRBV9 with TRBJ2-6; 7 bases line up with TRBD2. The CDR3 runs to 18 residues. Trimming removed 2 bases from V and 0 bases from J; junction bases left unmatched: 8. Germline V gives CDR1 SGDLS, CDR2 YYNGEE. The CDR3, as DNA: TGTGCCAGCAGCGTCAAGCGGGACTCTTTCTCTGGGGCCAACGTCCTGACTTTC. It codes for CASSVKRDSFSGANVLTF.

The V and J genes are TRBV7-2 and TRBJ2-1; unclear D gene. The germline V gene has CDR1 SGHTA and CDR2 FQGNSA. CDR3 length: 12 residues. Trimming took off 5 bases at V and 6 bases at J, with 8 bases between the two ends. The CDR3 here is CASSLYFNEQFF. As DNA, the CDR3 is TGTGCCAGCAGCCTTTACTTCAATGAGCAGTTCTTC.

This clone was seen only a few times. The gene calls are TRBV27 and TRBJ2-7; TRBD1 matches at 10 bases. The V and J ends lost 3 bases and 4 bases, in that order; junction bases with no gene match: 6. The CDR3 is 15 amino acids. The germline gives CDR1 MNHEY, CDR2 SMNVEV (reference sequence). The CDR3 spells CASSLSWDRGYEQYF. The DNA for the CDR3 is TGTGCCAGCAGTTTGTCTTGGGACAGGGGTTACGAGCAGTACTTC.

This rearrangement joins TRBV7-8 to TRBJ2-1; 10 bases match TRBD2. Unmatched junction bases numbered 7, after V lost 5 bases and J lost 0 bases. Looked up from germline, CDR1 is SGHVS and CDR2 is FQNEAQ. This CDR3 is built from 17 residues. The CDR3 region is CASSPVASGGSYNEQFF. CDR3 DNA sequence: TGTGCCAGCAGCCCCGTTGCTAGCGGGGGCTCCTACAATGAGCAGTTCTTC. The full variable domain, completed using reference TRBV7-8 and TRBJ2-1, is GAGVSQSPRYKVAKRGQDVALRCDPISGHVSLFWYQQALGQGPEFLTYFQNEAQLDKSGLPSDRFFAERPEGSVSTLKIQRTQQEDSAVYLCASSPVASGGSYNEQFFGPGTRLTVL.

This clone was seen more than once but under ten times. The gene calls are TRBV6-6 and TRBJ2-3; 8 bases fit TRBD2. V was clipped by 4 bases and J by 2 bases; unmatched bases: 2. The germline V gene has CDR1 MNHNY and CDR2 SVGAGI (reference sequence). This CDR3 is built from 14 residues. This CDR3 is CASSFGLATDTQYF. The DNA of the CDR3 is TGTGCCAGCAGTTTCGGACTAGCCACAGATACGCAGTATTTT.

This clone appeared a few times. The genes are TRBV7-2 and TRBJ2-4; 16 bases agree with TRBD2. The CDR3 contains 19 residues. Looked up from germline, CDR1 is SGHTA and CDR2 is FQGNSA. The trim removed 3 bases at V and 4 bases at J, leaving 9 bases unmatched. Here the CDR3 DNA reads TGTGCCAGCAGCTTCCGGGGACTAGCGGGGGGGCCGGGAAAAAACATTCAGTACTTC. It codes for CASSFRGLAGGPGKNIQYF.

This clone showed up just a few times. J is TRBJ2-4 and V is TRBV7-2; possibly TRBD1 for D (6 bases). CDR3 length: 13 residues. From germline, CDR1 is SGHTA and CDR2 FQGNSA. Trimming removed 8 bases from V and 9 bases from J, with 17 bases in between. The CDR3 DNA reads as TGTGCCAGCGGCAGACAGGCCTCAATCATTCAGTACTTC. The encoded protein is CASGRQASIIQYF.

This clone was counted a few times. The chain carries TRBV14 and TRBJ2-1; possibly TRBD2 for D (6 bases). The CDR3 loop spans 14 amino acids. Trimming took 3 bases from V and 5 from J, leaving 11 bases between them. CDR1 and CDR2 from the germline V gene are SGHDN and FVKESK. The CDR3 region is CASSQQTSNNEQFF. The CDR3 coding sequence is TGTGCCAGCAGCCAGCAGACTAGTAACAATGAGCAGTTCTTC.

The chain links TRBV6-5 to TRBJ1-6; D is possibly TRBD1 (5 bases). CDR1 MNHEY and CDR2 SVGAGI come from the germline V gene. CDR3 length: 12 residues. Trimming took off 2 bases at V and 12 bases at J, with 8 bases between the two ends. CDR3 in amino acids: CASSYTGGPLHF. The CDR3 coding sequence is TGTGCCAGCAGTTACACGGGGGGACCCCTCCACTTT.

There are a few counts of this clone. The rearrangement uses TRBV6-6 and TRBJ2-1; 16 bases line up with TRBD2. CDR3 size: 16 residues. Germline CDR1 and CDR2: MNHNY and SVGAGI (reference sequence). V shed 5 bases and J 7 bases; nucleotides not matched to a gene: 5. CDR3 nucleotide sequence: TGTGCCAGCAGTGGGACTAGCGGGGGGGCTCGGAATGAGCAGTTCTTC. Translated: CASSGTSGGARNEQFF.

The chain has TRBV2 and TRBJ2-7; 7 bases match TRBD1. CDR1 is SNHLY and CDR2 is FYNNEI in the germline V gene. This CDR3 is built from 14 residues. Trimming cost V 6 bases and J 2 bases; bases outside gene matches: 7. The CDR3 sequence is CASRPDRLAYEQYF. The CDR3 DNA follows: TGTGCCAGCAGACCGGACAGGCTGGCCTACGAGCAGTACTTC.